This T cell receptor beta chain was found in a study of control samples from healthy donors and cancer patients. Germline CDR1 is LGHNT and CDR2 is FRNRAP. The CDR3 runs to 18 residues. After removal of 5 bases from V and 1 base from J, the junction contained 11 bases not matched to a gene. Profiled with immunoSEQ multiplex PCR; TCRdb holds only in-frame clones, not every one. The table shows approximately 74,000 clones, with approximately 94% occurring only once. V gene TRBV12-5 combines with J gene TRBJ2-6; 7 positions agree with TRBD1. The source of this sequence is a woman in her thirties in good health. Sequenced sample: blood. The CDR3 sequence is CASGIHSGTESGANVLTF. The CDR3 nucleotides are TGTGCTAGTGGTATCCATTCCGGGACAGAGTCTGGGGCCAACGTCCTGACTTTC. Together with reference TRBV12-5 and TRBJ2-6, the CDR3 gives the full variable domain: DARVTQTPRHKVTEMGQEVTMRCQPILGHNTVFWYRQTMMQGLELLAYFRNRAPLDDSGMPKDRFSAEMPDATLATLKIQPSEPRDSAVYFCASGIHSGTESGANVLTFGAGSRLTVL.